The next 13 T cell receptor beta chains were all read from a single sample in a study of post-analysis software for immune sequencing data. The authors incorporated unique molecular identifiers into the TCR beta cDNA libraries. In TCRdb, the PCR reads were re-called with MiXCR into one record per CDR3 protein. The data show around 150,000 distinct CDR3 sequences, under 40% seen once. Here the sequenced sample was blood, taken after autologous hematopoietic stem cell transplantation. The origin of the receptors is a girl between 5 and 17 years old with multiple sclerosis.

The chain uses TRBV6-2 or TRBV6-3 and TRBJ2-7; TRBD1 matches at 7 bases. The germline V gene encodes CDR1 MNHEY and CDR2 SVGEGT. Trimming took 2 bases from V and 3 from J; bases not matched to a gene: 1. CDR3 length equals 13 residues. The DNA for the CDR3 is TGTGCCAGCAGTTACGGGACAGTCTACGAGCAGTACTTC. Translation: CASSYGTVYEQYF.

In this sample, this clonotype turned up many times. V usage is TRBV30 and J usage is TRBJ1-6, with 7 bases matching TRBD1. Trimming at V came to 5 bases and at J to 7 bases, leaving 5 bases not matched to a gene. CDR1 is GTSNPN, CDR2 SVGIG, per germline (reference sequence). The CDR3 extends over 13 amino acids. The CDR3 spells CAWRTGANSPLHF. The CDR3 DNA follows: TGTGCCTGGCGAACAGGGGCCAATTCACCCCTCCACTTT.

The table lists this clonotype with a count of one. The J gene is TRBJ2-1, the V gene TRBV6-2 or TRBV6-3; 9 bases are a match to TRBD2. Germline loops: CDR1 MNHEY, CDR2 SVGEGT. With V trimmed by 0 bases and J by 8 bases, 2 bases remained unmatched. The CDR3 has 14 amino acids. The CDR3: CASSYSSGSDEQFF. CDR3 sequence (DNA): TGTGCCAGCAGTTACTCTAGCGGGAGCGATGAGCAGTTCTTC.

V and J are TRBV7-8 and TRBJ2-7; the D gene is possibly TRBD1 (5 bases). Trimming shortened V by 5 bases and J by 4 bases, and 9 bases separated the two germline ends. CDR3 length: 12 amino acids. Per germline, CDR1 SGHVS and CDR2 FQNEAQ. The CDR3 DNA reads TGTGCCAGCAGCGTCACAGGATACGAGCAGTACTTC. Its translation is CASSVTGYEQYF.

This chain joins TRBV7-8 and TRBJ2-5, with 11 bases lining up with TRBD1. The tail of the sequence fits TRBJ2-7 better, so the J call may be wrong. This CDR3 is built from 14 residues. The germline CDR1 and CDR2 sequences are SGHVS and FQNEAQ. The CDR3 bases are TGTGCCAGCAGCCGGGACAGGGGGAAAGACGAGCAGTACTTC. This encodes CASSRDRGKDEQYF.

Points on this clonotype: Since a much larger clone is just one base distant, this may be a read error. CDR3 region: CSSLAGGSSYNEQYF. DNA for the CDR3: TGCAGTTCCTTGGCAGGCGGAAGCTCCTACAATGAGCAGTACTTC. The gene calls are TRBV20-1 and TRBJ2-1; D is undetermined. The DNA matches TRBJ2-7 better at its end, which makes the J call doubtful. Per germline, CDR1 DFQATT and CDR2 SNEGSKA (reference sequence). The CDR3 sequence is 15 residues long.

This chain uses TRBV29-1 with TRBJ2-7; D is uncertain. Near its end, the DNA agrees better with TRBJ2-4, so the J call may be wrong. The length of the CDR3 is 11 residues. The germline gives CDR1 SQVTM, CDR2 ANQGSEA. The CDR3, as DNA: TGCAGCGTCGGCCAAGGAGACATTCAGTACTTC. Its protein product is CSVGQGDIQYF.

The chain couples TRBV25-1 to TRBJ1-2; D is unclear. V dropped 3 bases and J dropped 1 base, with 9 bases sitting between them. The CDR3 is 14 residues long. Germline V lookup: CDR1 MGHDK, CDR2 SYGVNS. CDR3 sequence reads: CASSDEGINYGYTF. For the CDR3, the DNA is TGTGCCAGCAGTGACGAGGGAATTAACTATGGCTACACCTTC.

The sample holds a few counts of this clonotype. This chain connects TRBV12-5 to TRBJ2-2; possibly TRBD1 for D (5 bases). This CDR3 is 14 amino acids long. V lost 8 bases to trimming and J lost 1 base, with 11 bases between them. The germline V gene has CDR1 LGHNT and CDR2 FRNRAP. DNA for the CDR3: TGTGCTAGTAGGGGTCTTCAGAACACCGGGGAGCTGTTTTTT. This codes for CASRGLQNTGELFF.

This clonotype was counted between two and nine times. The chain joins TRBV4-3 to TRBJ2-2, with 14 bases identical to TRBD2. The germline gives CDR1 LGHNA, CDR2 YSLEER. The CDR3 has 17 residues. J gave up 3 bases and V 3 bases, and 3 bases lay outside the gene matches. The CDR3 spells CASSQRGLAGDTGELFF. CDR3 nucleotides: TGCGCCAGCAGCCAGAGGGGACTAGCGGGGGACACCGGGGAGCTGTTTTTT.

The rearrangement uses TRBV19 and TRBJ2-1; 9 bases fit TRBD2. Germline CDR1 and CDR2: LNHDA and SQIVND (reference sequence). This CDR3 spans 17 amino acids. V lost 5 bases to trimming and J lost 6 bases; unmatched junction nucleotides: 14. CDR3 nucleotides: TGTGCCAGTAGTGACTACCTTAGCGGGAGAGTGAGCAATGAGCAGTTCTTC. This encodes CASSDYLSGRVSNEQFF. Using reference TRBV19 and TRBJ2-1 for the parts outside the CDR3, the full variable domain is DGGITQSPKYLFRKEGQNVTLSCEQNLNHDAMYWYRQDPGQGLRLIYYSQIVNDFQKGDIAEGYSVSREKKESFPLTVTSAQKNPTAFYLCASSDYLSGRVSNEQFFGPGTRLTVL.

This clonotype was observed a handful of times. The rearrangement joins TRBV7-9 to TRBJ2-5; D could derive from TRBD1 or TRBD2 (5 bases each). The CDR3 consists of 16 residues. With 2 bases removed from V and 3 bases from J, the gap between germline ends came to 16 bases. Germline V gene data show CDR1 as SEHNR and CDR2 as FQNEAQ (reference sequence). For the CDR3, the DNA is TGTGCCAGCAGCTTATCTAGAGGGGTAGAGGAAGAGACCCAGTACTTC. Amino acid sequence: CASSLSRGVEEETQYF.

The J gene is TRBJ2-5, the V gene TRBV20-1; TRBD2 matches at 14 bases. The assigned J gene may be wrong: the sequence end matches TRBJ2-7 better. Germline V lookup: CDR1 DFQATT, CDR2 SNEGSKA (reference sequence). This CDR3 has 17 amino acids. The CDR3 loop reads CSAMGLAGALVALEQYF. CDR3 DNA: TGCAGTGCAATGGGACTAGCGGGAGCCCTTGTCGCCCTCGAGCAGTACTTC.